The present TCR beta chain was sequenced within a study of a mutant IDH1 vaccine in newly diagnosed glioma. In the study overall: The sex distribution of treated patients was 62.5% male and 37.5% female, with a mean age of 40.4 years. Former treatment meant radiotherapy, temozolomide, or both; the majority had gotten both.

With 0 bases clipped from V and 3 bases from J, the junction kept 0 bases outside the gene matches. Germline values: CDR1 KGHSH, CDR2 LQKENI. This CDR3 spans 15 amino acids. Profiled with immunoSEQ multiplex PCR; TCRdb holds only in-frame clones, not every one. This table holds around 67,000 clones, about 83% found once. Time point reported: baseline, week 1 (first vaccination visit). The treatment: pre-vaccination baseline after standard-of-care therapy. New WHO grade 3 or 4 astrocytomas that were IDH1-mutant and ATRX-lost occurred in the donors. The starting material was peripheral blood mononuclear cells (PBMCs), obtained from a glioma patient treated with radiotherapy, temozolomide or both. The V and J genes are TRBV18 and TRBJ2-7, with 12 bases fitting TRBD2. The sequence came from a woman aged 18-29 years with glioma. Some clones in this sample may be carry-over from other donors' samples. The DNA of the CDR3 is TGTGCCAGCTCACCACCGGGACTAGCGGGCTACGAGCAGTACTTC. It is translated as CASSPPGLAGYEQYF.